There are a few counts of the clone carrying this TCR beta chain. What it recognizes is unknown. The sample belongs to a study of T cells in Graves' hyperthyroidism and ophthalmopathy. Findings and limits, study-wide: Patients with ophthalmopathy were separated from those with stable hyperthyroidism by a 13 V-J model.

Germline V gene data show CDR1 as MGHRA and CDR2 as YSYEKL. V shed 0 bases and J 7 bases; nucleotides not matched to a gene: 0. CDR3 length: 13 amino acids. Researchers took RNA transcripts and amplified the TCR beta CDR3 regions from them. The HTBI primer set served for first-round RT-PCR of the TCR CDR3. TCRdb itself ran the multiplex PCR reads through MiXCR, one entry per CDR3 protein. The sample includes about 740,000 distinct CDR3 sequences, 14% seen only once; the top ten take 10%. Thyroid ultrasound, orbital computed tomography, clinical symptoms, and serum thyroxine and TRAb underpinned diagnoses.

Specimen: blood. V is TRBV4-1 and J is TRBJ2-5; TRBD2 agrees at 9 bases. This clonotype was obtained from a woman aged 18-29 years with Graves' hyperthyroidism. The CDR3 DNA follows: TGCGCCAGCAGCCAAGAACTAGCGGGGACCCAGTACTTC. This translates into CASSQELAGTQYF.